Listed below are T cell receptor beta chains from one sample, sequenced in a study of cytomegalovirus exposure and HLA in healthy donors. Generated by immunoSEQ multiplex PCR, the TCRdb table keeps only in-frame clones and is missing some. The sample data list just over 200,000 clones. Sequencing was carried out using PBMCs. The source is a girl aged 2-10 years in good health and CMV-seropositive. Both conserved end residues are part of each CDR3. The D gene is left open where the match is weak.

D	V	J	DNA	CDR3
TRBD1	TRBV2	TRBJ1-2	TGTGCCAGCATTGAGACAGGGGGTGGCTACACCTTC	CASIETGGGYTF
TRBD1	TRBV7-2	TRBJ1-2	TGTGCCAGCAGCTTAGTTTTTTTGGGACAGGGGGACTATGGCTACACCTTC	CASSLVFLGQGDYGYTF
NA	TRBV11-2	TRBJ1-5	TGTGCCAGCAGCTTAGCACCGGGGGGGATTCACGATCAGCCCCAGCATTTT	CASSLAPGGIHDQPQHF
TRBD2	TRBV5-4	TRBJ2-2	TGTGCCAGCAGCTTGGCTAGCGGGAGGGATTACACCGGGGAGCTGTTTTTT	CASSLASGRDYTGELFF
TRBD1	TRBV5-5	TRBJ1-1	TGTGCCAGCAGCGATCAGTCCAGGGGGATCACTGAAGCTTTCTTT	CASSDQSRGITEAFF
NA	TRBV27	TRBJ1-1	TGTGCCAGCAGTTTAAGCTTGAACACTGAAGCTTTCTTT	CASSLSLNTEAFF
TRBD2	TRBV2	TRBJ2-7	TGTGCCAGCACCCGGTCCCTAGCGGGAGAGGACGAGCAGTACTTC	CASTRSLAGEDEQYF
TRBD1	TRBV14	TRBJ1-4	TGTGCCAGCAGCCAAGAAGGGACAGTAAATGAAAAACTGTTTTTT	CASSQEGTVNEKLFF
NA	TRBV2	TRBJ1-2	TGTGCCAGCACCACAGGGAATGGCTACACCTTC	CASTTGNGYTF
NA	TRBV10-2	TRBJ2-5	TGCGCCAGCAGCGACGGACAGCGGCAAGAGACCCAGTACTTC	CASSDGQRQETQYF
NA	TRBV5-4	TRBJ1-1	TGTGCCAGCAGCTTGGTGTTCGACAGGCTGAACACTGAAGCTTTCTTT	CASSLVFDRLNTEAFF
NA	TRBV9	TRBJ2-1	TGTGCCAGCAGCGTAAATAGCGAGTACAATGAGCAGTTCTTC	CASSVNSEYNEQFF
NA	TRBV28	TRBJ1-3	TGTGCCAGCAGTTTAGGGGCAGGACCCTCTGGAAACACCATATATTTT	CASSLGAGPSGNTIYF
NA	TRBV28	TRBJ1-1	TGTGCCACTCGGGGGGGGGCTGAAGCTTTCTTT	CATRGGAEAFF
NA	TRBV11-2	TRBJ2-3	TGTGCCAGCAGCTTAGCGGGAGAAGTTCAAGATACGCAGTATTTT	CASSLAGEVQDTQYF
NA	TRBV20-1	TRBJ2-3	TGCAGTGCTACTAGAGATACGCAGTATTTT	CSATRDTQYF
TRBD1	TRBV11-2	TRBJ1-2	TGTGCCAGCAGCTCACGAAACAGGGGGAGCGGCTACACCTTC	CASSSRNRGSGYTF
TRBD2	TRBV4-2	TRBJ2-7	TGTGCCAGCAGCCAAGTTGGAGGATCTAGCGGGAGGAGCAACGAGCAGTACTTC	CASSQVGGSSGRSNEQYF
NA	TRBV19	TRBJ1-1	TGTGCCAGTAGTCCAGGGTTAGGGACTGAAGCTTTCTTT	CASSPGLGTEAFF
NA	TRBV6-1	TRBJ1-4	TGTGCCAGCATCCCCAAGACAGGTGGGGGTGAAAAACTGTTTTTT	CASIPKTGGGEKLFF
NA	TRBV28	TRBJ2-4	TGTGCCAGCGGCGGGGCCAAAAACATTCAGTACTTC	CASGGAKNIQYF
NA	TRBV28	TRBJ1-3	TGTGCCAGCAGTTTCAGACGGCAGGCCGGAAACACCATATATTTT	CASSFRRQAGNTIYF
TRBD2	TRBV5-8	TRBJ2-7	TGTGCCAGCAGCCAGGCTAGCGGGAGTCGCTACGAGCAGTACTTC	CASSQASGSRYEQYF
NA	TRBV29-1	TRBJ2-1	TGCAGCGTTGGTTCTAGCTCCTACAATGAGCAGTTCTTC	CSVGSSSYNEQFF
TRBD2	TRBV10-3	TRBJ2-5	TGTGCCATCAGCGGAACTAGCGTGGGAGTGGGTCTAGGAGAGACCCAGTACTTC	CAISGTSVGVGLGETQYF
TRBD2	TRBV5-4	TRBJ2-1	TGTGCCAGCAGCTGGACTAGCGGGAGCTATTTTAACTCCTACAATGAGCAGTTCTTC	CASSWTSGSYFNSYNEQFF
TRBD1	TRBV11-1	TRBJ2-5	TGTGCCAGCAGCTGGGGACAGGGAAGGCAAGAGACCCAGTACTTC	CASSWGQGRQETQYF
TRBD1	TRBV28	TRBJ2-1	TGTGCCAGCAGTAGGACAGGGCTGAAGAACAATGAGCAGTTCTTC	CASSRTGLKNNEQFF
NA	TRBV6-6	TRBJ1-1	TGTGCCAGCAGTTACCCCGACAGGTGGGAAGCTTTCTTT	CASSYPDRWEAFF